The present T cell receptor beta chain was sequenced within a study of response to subunit inactivated influenza vaccine. Findings and caveats of the study: That few new T cells are recruited by each seasonal influenza vaccination was the authors' suggestion.

As for this clonotype: Its antigen remains unidentified.

TCRdb independently ran MiXCR on the RT-PCR reads; one entry per CDR3 protein. The sample shows about 500,000 distinct CDR3 sequences, 16% of them seen only once. This receptor was obtained from a man between 50 and 69 years old who received an inactivated influenza vaccine. Here the sequenced sample was CD4+ T cells sorted from PBMCs, taken around 25 months after vaccination.

In DNA, the CDR3 is TGCAGTGCTAGCGGGAGGGCCGAGGCCGGGGAGCTGTTTTTT. It translates to CSASGRAEAGELFF. This chain uses TRBV20-1 with TRBJ2-2, with TRBD2 matching over 8 bases. Per germline, CDR1 DFQATT and CDR2 SNEGSKA (reference sequence). This CDR3 is 14 amino acids long. V was pared by 3 bases and J by 6 bases, with 6 bases of the junction left unmatched.